The rows below give T cell receptor beta chains drawn from one sample of a study of PD-1 and CTLA-4 blockade in melanoma. Method: immunoSEQ multiplex PCR; TCRdb's copy keeps in-frame clones and lacks some. The data hold around 15,000 clones, with approximately 63% observed a single time. The sequencing used CD8+ T cells from peripheral blood, collected from a patient given anti-PD-1 treatment. The receptors originated from a human donor with melanoma. Each CDR3 is given with its conserved first and last residue. D genes are given only for firm matches. Part of the rows lack a size; the others show once, few, many or a class for expanded clones.

abundance,j_gene,d_gene,v_gene,CDR3aa,CDR3nt
.,TRBJ1-2,.,TRBV16,CASSQATGTYGYTF,TGTGCCAGCAGCCAAGCGACGGGGACCTATGGCTACACCTTC
.,TRBJ2-7,TRBD2,TRBV19,CASSMVSGRAYEQYF,TGTGCCAGTAGTATGGTAAGCGGGAGGGCCTACGAGCAGTACTTC
.,TRBJ2-5,.,TRBV5-1,CASSLDNQETQYF,TGCGCCAGCAGCTTGGACAACCAAGAGACCCAGTACTTC
.,TRBJ2-2,.,TRBV15,CATSMPRDSVSSGELFF,TGTGCCACCAGCATGCCCCGGGACTCCGTCTCTAGCGGGGAGCTGTTTTTT
.,TRBJ2-1,.,TRBV4-2,CASSYGDSSYNEQFF,TGTGCCAGCAGCTACGGGGATAGCTCCTACAATGAGCAGTTCTTC
.,TRBJ2-7,.,TRBV2,CASSGSRDRTTPQHSYEQYF,TGTGCCAGCAGCGGCTCGCGGGACAGAACAACACCTCAGCACTCCTACGAGCAGTACTTC
.,TRBJ2-1,.,TRBV11-3,CASSLGTISEQFF,TGTGCCAGCAGCTTAGGAACTATCAGTGAGCAGTTCTTC
.,TRBJ2-3,.,TRBV7-2,CASSLGRSDTQYF,TGTGCCAGCAGCTTAGGGCGATCAGATACGCAGTATTTT
.,TRBJ1-2,TRBD1,TRBV4-1,CASSQDRWQGDGYTF,TGCGCCAGCAGCCAAGATAGGTGGCAGGGGGATGGCTACACCTTC
.,TRBJ2-7,TRBD1,TRBV10-2,CASRGDRTYEQYF,TGCGCCAGCAGGGGGGACAGAACCTACGAGCAGTACTTC
.,TRBJ2-2,TRBD1,TRBV6-4,CASSGTGYPNTGELFF,TGTGCCAGCAGTGGGACAGGGTACCCAAACACCGGGGAGCTGTTTTTT
.,TRBJ2-1,TRBD2,TRBV5-1,CASSLVAGDNEQFF,TGCGCCAGCAGCTTGGTAGCGGGGGACAATGAGCAGTTCTTC
few,TRBJ2-7,.,TRBV6-2/TRBV6-3,CASSPYAVSSYEQYF,TGTGCCAGCAGTCCCTATGCGGTGAGCTCCTACGAGCAGTACTTC
few,TRBJ2-7,.,TRBV28,CASSFAVEQYF,TGTGCCAGCAGTTTCGCGGTCGAGCAGTACTTC
.,TRBJ1-1,TRBD1,TRBV15,CATSGDRSTEAFF,TGTGCCACCAGCGGGGACAGAAGCACTGAAGCTTTCTTT
.,TRBJ2-7,.,TRBV4-1,CASSQDPGTFYEQYF,TGCGCCAGCAGCCAAGATCCCGGGACCTTCTACGAGCAGTACTTC
.,TRBJ2-7,.,TRBV12-3/TRBV12-4,CASGMAISYEQYF,TGTGCCAGCGGAATGGCTATCTCCTACGAGCAGTACTTC
.,TRBJ2-3,.,TRBV27,CASSLPSTDTQYF,TGTGCCAGCAGTCTCCCCAGCACAGATACGCAGTATTTT
.,TRBJ1-1,.,TRBV11-2,CASSFQGLGGEAFF,TGTGCCAGCAGCTTTCAAGGGTTGGGCGGTGAAGCTTTCTTT
.,TRBJ1-1,.,TRBV7-9,CASSLYVRDGLEAFF,TGTGCCAGCAGCTTATATGTCCGGGACGGATTAGAAGCTTTCTTT
few,TRBJ2-7,TRBD1,TRBV27,CASSSLDRVYEQYF,TGTGCCAGCAGTTCATTGGACAGGGTCTACGAGCAGTACTTC
.,TRBJ2-3,TRBD2,TRBV30,CAWSDHLAGEGTDTQYF,TGTGCCTGGAGTGACCATTTAGCGGGAGAGGGCACAGATACGCAGTATTTT
once,TRBJ2-1,TRBD2,TRBV19,CASSRQAGVNSYNEQFF,TGTGCCAGTAGTAGACAAGCGGGAGTGAATAGTTACAATGAGCAGTTCTTC
.,TRBJ1-3,TRBD1,TRBV11-2,CASAPGTGDIRNTIYF,TGTGCCAGCGCGCCGGGGACAGGGGACATAAGAAACACCATATATTTT
.,TRBJ1-2,TRBD1,TRBV2,CASLRTGQAVYGYTF,TGTGCCAGCCTCCGGACTGGACAGGCCGTCTATGGCTACACCTTC
few,TRBJ1-2,.,TRBV4-1,CASSQEREYYGYTF,TGCGCCAGCAGCCAAGAGAGGGAATACTATGGCTACACCTTC
.,TRBJ2-1,TRBD1,TRBV2,CASRRTGAIYNEQFF,TGTGCCAGCAGGAGGACAGGGGCGATTTACAATGAGCAGTTCTTC
medium-sized,TRBJ1-1,.,TRBV9,CASSPPMGTEAFF,TGTGCCAGCAGCCCCCCAATGGGCACTGAAGCTTTCTTT
.,TRBJ2-1,.,TRBV4-1,CASSPEQGVHNEQFF,TGCGCCAGCAGCCCAGAACAGGGTGTCCACAATGAGCAGTTCTTC
.,TRBJ2-5,.,TRBV6-2/TRBV6-3,CASSQPRETQYF,TGTGCCAGCAGTCAACCGCGAGAGACCCAGTACTTC
few,TRBJ1-2,.,TRBV9,CASSLGGRKPEYGYTF,TGTGCCAGCAGTCTGGGGGGGAGAAAGCCCGAGTATGGCTACACCTTC
.,TRBJ2-2,.,TRBV13,CASSYDRQGTGELFF,TGTGCCAGCAGCTACGACAGGCAGGGCACCGGGGAGCTGTTTTTT
.,TRBJ1-1,.,TRBV19,CASSPTGLEAFF,TGTGCCAGTAGTCCGACGGGTTTAGAAGCTTTCTTT
.,TRBJ1-5,.,TRBV3-1/TRBV3-2,CASSQGTGPQHF,TGTGCCAGCAGCCAAGGAACGGGGCCCCAGCATTTT
.,TRBJ2-1,TRBD2,TRBV13,CASSPNLTSGNGYEQFF,TGTGCCAGCAGCCCTAACCTTACTAGCGGCAACGGGTATGAGCAGTTCTTC
.,TRBJ2-2,.,TRBV6-5,CASSYSKAGPAGELFF,TGTGCCAGCAGTTACTCGAAGGCAGGTCCGGCCGGGGAGCTGTTTTTT
.,TRBJ2-3,.,TRBV27,CASSATAEDTQYF,TGTGCCAGCAGCGCAACCGCGGAAGATACGCAGTATTTT
.,TRBJ1-1,TRBD1,TRBV10-1,CASSVDRVEAFF,TGCGCCAGCAGTGTCGACAGGGTTGAAGCTTTCTTT
.,TRBJ1-2,.,TRBV3-1/TRBV3-2,CASSHPGVYGYTF,TGTGCCAGCAGCCATCCGGGAGTCTATGGCTACACCTTC
.,TRBJ1-6,TRBD1,TRBV5-6,CASQEGAGNSPLHF,TGTGCCAGTCAGGAGGGGGCCGGGAATTCACCCCTCCACTTT
few,TRBJ2-3,TRBD2,TRBV15,CATSAVLGLVTDTQYF,TGTGCCACCAGCGCGGTTCTTGGACTAGTCACAGATACGCAGTATTTT
once,TRBJ2-2,.,TRBV29-1,CSVTRAPGELFF,TGCAGCGTTACAAGGGCCCCCGGGGAGCTGTTTTTT
once,TRBJ2-5,.,TRBV5-4,CASGVDRETQYF,TGTGCCAGCGGGGTAGATCGGGAGACCCAGTACTTC
.,TRBJ1-5,.,TRBV19,CASRNLDSNQPQHF,TGTGCCAGTAGAAATTTAGACAGTAATCAGCCCCAGCATTTT
.,TRBJ2-3,.,TRBV5-6,CASSFKVRAAADTQYF,TGTGCCAGCAGCTTTAAGGTCAGGGCCGCTGCAGATACGCAGTATTTT
few,TRBJ1-6,.,TRBV6-6,CASSARGAGNSPLHF,TGTGCCAGCAGTGCTCGTGGGGCCGGTAATTCACCCCTCCACTTT
.,TRBJ2-1,.,TRBV19,CASSIGSDFAYNEQFF,TGTGCCAGTAGTATCGGCTCGGACTTCGCCTACAATGAGCAGTTCTTC
.,TRBJ1-6,.,TRBV6-5,CASSWGAGTNSPLHF,TGTGCCAGCAGTTGGGGCGCCGGGACAAATTCACCCCTCCACTTT
.,TRBJ2-3,.,TRBV11-2,CASSSPQGWTDTQYF,TGTGCCAGCAGCTCACCACAGGGTTGGACAGATACGCAGTATTTT
.,TRBJ2-7,.,TRBV5-4,CASSLGDTLYEQYF,TGTGCCAGCAGCTTGGGGGACACACTCTACGAGCAGTACTTC
.,TRBJ2-3,TRBD2,TRBV4-1,CASSYSPPTSGVSTDTQYF,TGCGCCAGCAGCTATTCCCCACCGACTAGCGGGGTCAGCACAGATACGCAGTATTTT
.,TRBJ2-1,.,TRBV6-4,CASSDSAGSYNEQFF,TGTGCCAGCAGTGACTCAGCGGGCTCCTACAATGAGCAGTTCTTC
.,TRBJ2-1,.,TRBV7-9,CASTVERGPYNEQFF,TGTGCCAGCACCGTGGAGAGGGGCCCCTACAATGAGCAGTTCTTC
.,TRBJ2-1,.,TRBV30,CAWTRSGVRDYNEQFF,TGTGCCTGGACTCGGTCGGGAGTAAGGGACTACAATGAGCAGTTCTTC